The source of this TCR beta chain is a study of CD8 T cells in Susac syndrome. Germline V lookup: CDR1 LGHNA, CDR2 YSLEER. This CDR3 comprises 14 residues. V shed 3 bases, J shed 2 bases, and the junction held 1 base outside the gene matches. RNA was extracted with the RNeasy kit, and a quantity of roughly 0.5 to 1 ug was reverse transcribed using random hexamers. The authors amplified TCR beta CDR3 across 54 Vbeta and 13 Jbeta using immunoSEQ multiplex PCR. TCRdb reprocessed the immunoSEQ multiplex PCR reads via MiXCR and lists one record per CDR3 protein. Of some 80,000 distinct CDR3 sequences detected, 85% to 95% appear once; the ten largest clones hold 0.26%.

The sequence came from a human donor in good health. Sequencing was carried out using CD8+ T cells from PBMCs. V gene TRBV4-3 combines with J gene TRBJ2-7, with TRBD1 matching over 10 bases. The CDR3 sequence is CASSHGQGAYEQYF. CDR3 nucleotide sequence: TGCGCCAGCAGCCACGGACAGGGGGCCTACGAGCAGTACTTC.